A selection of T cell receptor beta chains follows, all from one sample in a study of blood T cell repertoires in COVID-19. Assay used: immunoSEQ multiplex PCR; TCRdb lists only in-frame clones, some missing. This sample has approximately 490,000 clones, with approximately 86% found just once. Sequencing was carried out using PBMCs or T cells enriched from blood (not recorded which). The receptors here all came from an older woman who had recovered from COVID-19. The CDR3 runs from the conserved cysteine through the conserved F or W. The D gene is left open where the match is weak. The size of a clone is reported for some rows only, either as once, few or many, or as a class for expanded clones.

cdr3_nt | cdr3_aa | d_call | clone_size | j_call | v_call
TGTGCCAGCAGGGCGCGGGACGGTTCTAACTATGGCTACACCTTC | CASRARDGSNYGYTF | - | - | TRBJ1-2 | TRBV6-5
TGTGCCAGCAGTGAAGTCCTCTCTGGGGCCAACGTCCTGACTTTC | CASSEVLSGANVLTF | - | few | TRBJ2-6 | TRBV6-1
TGTGCCAGCTCGCCGGGGATTATGAACACTGAAGCTTTCTTT | CASSPGIMNTEAFF | - | few | TRBJ1-1 | TRBV7-9
TGTGCCACCAGTGATCCTACCGGGACAGGGGCAAATAGCGAGCAGTTCTTC | CATSDPTGTGANSEQFF | TRBD1 | - | TRBJ2-1 | TRBV24-1
TGTGCCAGCTCACCATCGCCAACGGGAGGGGGGGGTGGAAATGAGCAGTTCTTC | CASSPSPTGGGGGNEQFF | TRBD2 | - | TRBJ2-1 | TRBV18
TGTGCCAGCAGCTTGGAGGGGACAGGGGGCGCTCACTATGGCTACACCTTC | CASSLEGTGGAHYGYTF | TRBD1 | - | TRBJ1-2 | TRBV5-4
TGTGCCAGTAGTAGGGGCACCAACCCCCTTGCAACTAATGAAAAACTGTTTTTT | CASSRGTNPLATNEKLFF | - | once | TRBJ1-4 | TRBV19
TGTGCCAGTAGTGACAGGGTAAGCAATCAGCCCCAGCATTTT | CASSDRVSNQPQHF | TRBD1 | - | TRBJ1-5 | TRBV19
TGTGCCAGTAGTATAGTCAGACAGGTCGATGAGCAGTTCTTC | CASSIVRQVDEQFF | - | - | TRBJ2-1 | TRBV19
TGTGCCAGCTCACCCCTACAACAGGGCCCCTATTCACCCCTCCACTTT | CASSPLQQGPYSPLHF | - | - | TRBJ1-6 | TRBV18
TGTGCCAGCAGAGGGACAGGGGGTCAGCCCCAGCATTTT | CASRGTGGQPQHF | TRBD1 | - | TRBJ1-5 | TRBV12-3/TRBV12-4
TGTGCCAGCAGCCAGGACAGGGCAGTACTTTCACCCCTCCACTTT | CASSQDRAVLSPLHF | TRBD1 | - | TRBJ1-6 | TRBV3-1/TRBV3-2
TGCAGCGTCCGGACAGGGGAAACCTACGAGCAGTACTTC | CSVRTGETYEQYF | TRBD1 | - | TRBJ2-7 | TRBV29-1
TGTGCCAGCAGCCTGGGTCTGGAGACCCAGTACTTC | CASSLGLETQYF | - | - | TRBJ2-5 | TRBV5-4
TGTGCCAGCAGCGTAGGCGGGGGGATCACCGGGGAGCTGTTTTTT | CASSVGGGITGELFF | TRBD2 | - | TRBJ2-2 | TRBV9
TGTGCCAGCAGTCGACCGACCGGGACAGGGGTCACCTACGAGCAGTACTTC | CASSRPTGTGVTYEQYF | TRBD1 | - | TRBJ2-7 | TRBV6-6
TGTGCCAGCAGCTTGGCTACAGGGCTGGAGACCCAGTACTTC | CASSLATGLETQYF | - | - | TRBJ2-5 | TRBV5-5
TGTGCCAGCAGCTTATATTCCGGTGTACTAGCCCGCACCGGGGAGCTGTTTTTT | CASSLYSGVLARTGELFF | - | - | TRBJ2-2 | TRBV7-2
TGTGCCAGCAGCTTACATAGCGGGGGTTCGAACACCGGGGAGCTGTTTTTT | CASSLHSGGSNTGELFF | TRBD2 | - | TRBJ2-2 | TRBV11-3
TGTGCCAGTAGCAGGGTTGGAGATGGCTACACCTTC | CASSRVGDGYTF | - | - | TRBJ1-2 | TRBV19
TGCGCCAGCAGCCCGGGACTAGCGGGGGTCGAGCAGTACTTC | CASSPGLAGVEQYF | TRBD2 | - | TRBJ2-7 | TRBV4-1
TGTGCCAGCAGCCCGACGCTCCGGACAGAAGCCAAAAACATTCAGTACTTC | CASSPTLRTEAKNIQYF | - | - | TRBJ2-4 | TRBV3-1/TRBV3-2
TGTGCCAGCAGCTTGTTGGGTCGGGGCACAGATACGCAGTATTTT | CASSLLGRGTDTQYF | - | - | TRBJ2-3 | TRBV5-4
TGTGCCAGCAGCTTTTCCGGCGGGGATGCTAACTATGGCTACACCTTC | CASSFSGGDANYGYTF | - | - | TRBJ1-2 | TRBV11-3
TGTGCCTGGAGCGCGTTACAGGGAGCCACAGATACGCAGTATTTT | CAWSALQGATDTQYF | - | - | TRBJ2-3 | TRBV30
TGTGCCAGCAGCTTAAAGGGGGCCAATCAGCCCCAGCATTTT | CASSLKGANQPQHF | TRBD1 | - | TRBJ1-5 | TRBV7-2
TGCGCCAGCAGCCAAAAGTCGGGAACTACCGGGGGGATAGATACGCAGTATTTT | CASSQKSGTTGGIDTQYF | TRBD2 | - | TRBJ2-3 | TRBV4-1
TGTGCCAGCAGTTTCGACGGGACACCAGGAAACACCATATATTTT | CASSFDGTPGNTIYF | - | - | TRBJ1-3 | TRBV6-5
TGTGCCAGCAGTGAAGGGCACAGGGGGACTGAAGCTTTCTTT | CASSEGHRGTEAFF | TRBD1 | - | TRBJ1-1 | TRBV6-1
TGCAGCGCCCAGGCCCAGGGGACGGGTGAAGCTTTCTTT | CSAQAQGTGEAFF | - | few | TRBJ1-1 | TRBV29-1
TGTGCCAGCAGCCCTGGGACAGGGGTTAATCAGCCCCAGCATTTT | CASSPGTGVNQPQHF | TRBD1 | - | TRBJ1-5 | TRBV6-6
TGTGCCAGCAGCTTGCGGACAACCAAATTCAATGAGCAGTTCTTC | CASSLRTTKFNEQFF | - | - | TRBJ2-1 | TRBV5-6
TGTGCCAGCAGCGTAGGAAGTAGCGTGGGTGGGGAGACCCAGTACTTC | CASSVGSSVGGETQYF | - | - | TRBJ2-5 | TRBV9
TGTGCCAGCAGCCAAGAAACAGTAACTAACTATGGCTACACCTTC | CASSQETVTNYGYTF | - | - | TRBJ1-2 | TRBV4-2
TGTGCCAGCAGCCAAGATCAAGGGACTAGCGGGGGAGCGCAGTATTTT | CASSQDQGTSGGAQYF | TRBD2 | - | TRBJ2-3 | TRBV4-2
TGTGCCAGCAGCCAAGACTTGGGGAGGGGGGGCTTTACAGATACGCAGTATTTT | CASSQDLGRGGFTDTQYF | - | - | TRBJ2-3 | TRBV4-2
TGCGCCAGCAGCTCAGGACAAAATGAAGCTTTCTTT | CASSSGQNEAFF | - | - | TRBJ1-1 | TRBV5-1
TGTGCCTTGGATGAGGCGCTGAATTCACCCCTCCACTTT | CALDEALNSPLHF | - | - | TRBJ1-6 | TRBV30
TGCAGCGTTCGGACTAGCGGGGGGTCAGAGACCCAGTACTTC | CSVRTSGGSETQYF | TRBD2 | - | TRBJ2-5 | TRBV29-1
TGTGCCAGCACCCCCGGGGGCGGGGGTCAGCCCCAGCATTTT | CASTPGGGGQPQHF | - | - | TRBJ1-5 | TRBV2
TGTGCCAGTAGTAGACAGGAACTGAACACTGAAGCTTTCTTT | CASSRQELNTEAFF | - | - | TRBJ1-1 | TRBV19
TGTGCCAGCAGTTCGACAGGGGAGCGCGAGCAGTACTTC | CASSSTGEREQYF | TRBD1 | - | TRBJ2-7 | TRBV11-3
TGTGCCAGCAGCCAACGCTATGGCTACACCTTC | CASSQRYGYTF | - | - | TRBJ1-2 | TRBV3-1/TRBV3-2
TGTGCCAGCAGAAGGGGAAAAAATCTTAACTATGGCTACACCTTC | CASRRGKNLNYGYTF | - | - | TRBJ1-2 | TRBV6-6
TGTGCCAGCTCACCTGGGCGGGTGGTCTACAATGAGCAGTTCTTC | CASSPGRVVYNEQFF | - | - | TRBJ2-1 | TRBV18
TGCGCCAGCAGCCCGCTAGCGGGGGGAGAGACCCAGTACTTC | CASSPLAGGETQYF | TRBD2 | - | TRBJ2-5 | TRBV5-1
TGTGCCAGTAGTATAGATCAAGGGGACTATGGCTACACCTTC | CASSIDQGDYGYTF | - | - | TRBJ1-2 | TRBV19
TGTGCCAGCTACGGGACAGCCGCTGAAGCTTTCTTT | CASYGTAAEAFF | TRBD1 | - | TRBJ1-1 | TRBV2
TGTGCCAGCAGCTCCCCTAGCGGGGGGCGGGCCGGGGAGCTGTTTTTT | CASSSPSGGRAGELFF | TRBD2 | - | TRBJ2-2 | TRBV11-2